Here is one T cell receptor beta chain with its context. Its antigen has not been determined. It has no much larger one-base neighbor in the sample; base qualities were not kept. In this study, sorted CD4+ and CD8+ T cells from the blood of healthy subjects and of severe aplastic anemia patients had their TCR repertoires deep-sequenced. Ficoll-Paque density gradient centrifugation was used to isolate peripheral blood mononuclear cells. Before DNA was extracted, CD4+ and CD8+ T cells were sorted using either FACS or magnetic beads. This sample is drawn from a study of CD8+CD57+ T cells in acquired aplastic anemia (dated by TCRdb to the late 2010s). General notes on the study: On average, sorted CD4+ and CD8+ cells yielded around 3.5 ug of extracted DNA, with a range of 0.2 to 27.4 ug. For healthy donor samples, the average read count was about 10.8 million for CD4+ cells and 11 million to 13 million for CD8+ cells.

The trim is 7 bases for V and 7 bases for J, with a gap of 17 bases between the germline ends. CDR1 and CDR2 are read off the germline V gene (reference sequence) as GTSNPN and SVGIG. From the cysteine through the phenylalanine, the CDR3 covers 13 amino acids. The entry retains the CDR3 DNA only, 39 bases that are in frame from base 1. Findings and caveats that apply to the study as a whole: Although 25 to 30 CD8+ CDR3 sequences were shared by patients and controls, these sequences appeared highly expressed in patients and within the immunodominant clones of patients. Between patients and healthy controls, no significant difference in CD8+ Simpson's diversity was found (P=0.060).

Profiling of TCR beta VDJ combinations and CDR3 sequences used genomic DNA as the template. An Illumina HiSeq 2000 was the platform used for TCR repertoire sequencing. The authors' analysis ran thus. TRBV/TRBJ rearrangement plots, CDR3 size and DJ length profiles, and Simpson's diversity index were used to assess repertoires. The immunodominant clone was defined as the most abundant DNA sequence in deep sequencing data. CDR3 amino acid sequences were checked for sharing across subjects and were also compared against the VDJdb database and published repertoires. TCRdb ran its own pipeline on the public reads, namely fastp trimming at Q25 and MiXCR clone calling, and kept in-frame beta chains. Identical CDR3 protein sequences are pooled into one entry, listed with their most common genes and DNA. The V and J calls here are based on TCRdb, not the publication. This sample has fewer than 200,000 distinct CDR3 sequences in its table, and 35% to 55% of those were observed once. The leading ten clones occupy 0.8% to 1.1% of the sample.

This receptor was obtained from a human donor in good health. The rearrangement joined TRBV30 to TRBJ2-1; the D gene is perhaps TRBD1, from 5 matching bases. The sequenced sample was sorted CD4+, CD8+, or CD8+CD57+ T cells (not recorded which) from PBMCs. The DNA reads TGTGCCTATGGGGTGGGGCTGGGGAATGAGCAGTTCTTC. This gives the protein CAYGVGLGNEQFF.